This T cell receptor (beta chain) was sequenced in a study of neoadjuvant anti-PD-1 for oral cavity cancer. The time point is: after neoadjuvant nivolumab, at surgical resection. Blood libraries mostly used around 0.45 ug genomic DNA, six replicates each. The data were produced by immunoSEQ multiplex PCR, yet TCRdb's version contains in-frame clones alone and is incomplete. The top ten hold around 3.7% of the sample, which has about 32,000 clones, roughly 80% seen once. About this clone itself: The target antigen is unknown.

Whole-study findings and limits: PBMC Gini-index clonality exceeded responders' in non-responders post-nivolumab. Pretreatment Treg/Th17 ratio correlated inversely with post-treatment tumor clonality.

CDR3 length: 15 residues. V was cut by 7 bases and J by 4 bases, with 19 bases left in between. Germline lookup yields CDR1 LNHDA and CDR2 SQIVND (reference sequence). The starting material was PBMCs, obtained after nivolumab (anti-PD-1) treatment. The chain is built from TRBV19 and TRBJ1-1, with D possibly being TRBD1 (6 bases). The receptor comes from a person aged 35 to 85 with oral cavity squamous cell carcinoma. CDR3 in DNA: TGTGCCAGTACTACACTCAGGGGAAGAACCACTGAAGCTTTCTTT. Amino acid sequence: CASTTLRGRTTEAFF.